The next 7 T cell receptor beta chains were all read from a single sample in a study of T-cell reconstitution after alpha-beta-depleted transplantation in children. TCRbeta library construction was performed incorporating unique molecular identifiers. From the PCR reads, TCRdb called clonotypes with MiXCR, one entry per CDR3 protein. The sample shows about 980,000 distinct CDR3 sequences, around 30% of them seen only once. Sample: PBMCs, mostly from graft donor cells, taken 360 days after TCRalphabeta/CD19-depleted stem cell transplant. The source is a boy under three years old who had a stem cell transplant for SCID, so the T cells may come from the graft donor.

This clonotype was picked up a small number of times. The chain couples TRBV7-6 to TRBJ2-3; TRBD1 aligns across 9 bases. The germline V gene encodes CDR1 SGHVS and CDR2 FNYEAQ. With V trimmed by 5 bases and J by 6 bases, 12 bases remained unmatched. The CDR3 has 16 residues. Here the CDR3 DNA reads TGTGCCAGCAGCCCTTACAGGGGGCCCCCCAGGGATACGCAGTATTTT. It encodes CASSPYRGPPRDTQYF.

V usage is TRBV20-1 and J usage is TRBJ1-1, with D unresolved. Trimming stripped 5 bases from V and 0 bases from J, with 13 bases between. The V gene's germline CDR1 is DFQATT and CDR2 SNEGSKA (reference sequence). CDR3 length: 14 amino acids. The CDR3 spells CSAPREGMNTEAFF. Written as DNA, the CDR3 is TGCAGTGCTCCCCGTGAAGGTATGAACACTGAAGCTTTCTTT.

This clonotype was seen a handful of times. The chain joins TRBV20-1 to TRBJ2-5; D unclear. Deletions cut 0 bases from V and 5 bases from J, with 10 bases between. This CDR3 is 13 amino acids long. Germline CDR1 is DFQATT and CDR2 is SNEGSKA (reference sequence). CDR3 in amino acids: CSARDRYRETQYF. Written as DNA, the CDR3 is TGCAGTGCTAGAGATCGCTACCGGGAGACCCAGTACTTC.

This clonotype was seen a few times. V gene TRBV5-1 combines with J gene TRBJ2-5; 10 bases line up with TRBD1. Germline V lookup: CDR1 SGHRS, CDR2 YFSETQ. The length of the CDR3 is 16 residues. The junction had 6 bases not matched to a gene; V was cut back by 2 bases and J by 2 bases. CDR3 coding DNA: TGCGCCAGCAGCTTTGGGGACAGGGGTAAACAAGAGACCCAGTACTTC. Translated: CASSFGDRGKQETQYF.

The chain combines TRBV15 with TRBJ2-7, with TRBD1 matching 8 bases. Germline V gene sequence: CDR1 LNHNV, CDR2 YYDKDF (reference sequence). V lost 3 bases, J lost 2 bases, and 6 bases stayed unmatched. CDR3 length equals 15 residues. The CDR3 sequence: CATSRRQGRTYEQYF. As DNA, the CDR3 is TGTGCCACCAGCAGGAGACAGGGGAGGACCTACGAGCAGTACTTC.

The rearrangement links TRBV20-1 to TRBJ2-1, with a possible D match to TRBD2 (7 bases). The V end lost 3 bases, the J end lost 4 bases, and 16 bases lay between the germline ends. The CDR3 has 15 residues. Per the germline V gene, CDR1 is DFQATT and CDR2 is SNEGSKA (reference sequence). The CDR3 DNA reads as TGCAGTGCTAGTAGCGCGGGGGCCTCATACAATGAGCAGTTCTTC. It codes for CSASSAGASYNEQFF.

Only a few counts were recorded for this clonotype. The chain recombines TRBV10-3 with TRBJ2-3; 11 bases map to TRBD2. The V gene's germline CDR1 is ENHRY and CDR2 SYGVKD. V shed 6 bases and J 0 bases; nucleotides not matched to a gene: 8. This CDR3 has 17 residues. CDR3 coding DNA: TGTGCCATCAGCTTGCCTAGCGGGGGGACTAGCACAGATACGCAGTATTTT. This encodes CAISLPSGGTSTDTQYF.